This TCR beta chain was identified in a study of regulatory T cells in long-lasting Graves disease. General observations from the study: Persistent disease exhibited a predilection for TRBV28, TRBJ1-2 and TRBJ2-5.

This clonotype was observed at least ten times. Its antigen is unidentified. Time point: newly diagnosed GD, antithyroid drugs for less than 3 months. Extracted PBMC RNA gave rise to the TCR library. The germline V gene encodes CDR1 SGHAT and CDR2 FQNNGV. The V gene lost 1 base and the J gene lost 1 base, with 8 bases spanning the gap. This CDR3 has 15 residues. Arm-PCR of CDR3 regions with iRepertoire HTBI primers generated TCR beta libraries. Via MiXCR, TCRdb re-called the multiplex PCR reads, giving one row per CDR3 protein. Of 550,000 to 650,000 distinct CDR3 sequences listed, 15% to 20% were seen once; the top ten hold around 12%. The sample was also reused in another study, on T cells in Graves' hyperthyroidism and ophthalmopathy. As that report states: Each patient was aged 18 to 65 and had newly diagnosed hyperthyroidism of under 2 months' duration. In simple terms, a model built on 13 V-J features told ophthalmopathy apart from stable hyperthyroidism.

Source: peripheral blood mononuclear cells (PBMCs), taken at new diagnosis, from a patient treated with antithyroid drugs. The sequence was collected from a man between 18 and 35 years old with Graves disease. The V call is TRBV11-2, the J call TRBJ1-5; perhaps TRBD1 as D (5 bases). CDR3 coding DNA: TGTGCCAGCAGCTTAGGGGACGTAAGCAATCAGCCCCAGCATTTT. Translation: CASSLGDVSNQPQHF.